This TCR beta chain was sequenced for a study of cytotoxic CD8 clonotypes in ibrutinib-treated CLL. Whole-study findings and limits: Public clonotypes were rare and shrank or held steady on treatment. At progression, clonality fell back toward baseline after rising at ibrutinib response.

In the case of this clone: The antigen is undetermined.

CDR1 and CDR2 from the germline V gene are MGHDK and SYGVNS. V dropped 3 bases and J dropped 1 base, with 13 bases sitting between them. The CDR3 is made up of 16 amino acids. Assay used: immunoSEQ multiplex PCR; TCRdb lists only in-frame clones, some missing. Of nearly 300,000 clones detected, more than 70% appear once; the ten largest clones hold roughly 5%. The receptor's source is a human donor with chronic lymphocytic leukemia. Sequenced material: PBMCs, taken at disease progression, from a patient treated with ibrutinib. The V and J genes are TRBV25-1 and TRBJ1-3; possible D gene TRBD1, 6 bases. The CDR3 here is CASSDTGILSGNTIYF. The CDR3 DNA sequence: TGTGCCAGCAGTGACACAGGGATACTGTCTGGAAACACCATATATTTT.